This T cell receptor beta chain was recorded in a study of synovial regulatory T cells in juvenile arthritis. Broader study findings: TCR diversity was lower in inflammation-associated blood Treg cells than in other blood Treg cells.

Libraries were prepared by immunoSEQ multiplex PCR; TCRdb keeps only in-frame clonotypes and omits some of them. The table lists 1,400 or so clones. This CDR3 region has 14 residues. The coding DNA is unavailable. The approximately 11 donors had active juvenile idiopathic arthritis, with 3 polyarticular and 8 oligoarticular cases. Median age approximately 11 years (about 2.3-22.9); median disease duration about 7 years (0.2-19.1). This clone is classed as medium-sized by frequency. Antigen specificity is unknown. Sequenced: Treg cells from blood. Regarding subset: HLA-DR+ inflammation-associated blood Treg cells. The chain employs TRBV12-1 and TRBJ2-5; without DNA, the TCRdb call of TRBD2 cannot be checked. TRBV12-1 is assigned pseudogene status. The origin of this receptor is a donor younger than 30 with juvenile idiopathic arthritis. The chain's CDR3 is CASSFGREQETQYF.